The rows below give T cell receptor beta chains drawn from one sample of a study of shared clonotypes between healthy human individuals. Sequenced by immunoSEQ multiplex PCR; TCRdb stores in-frame clones only, minus some. Seen here are about 960,000 clones, more than 75% observed once, and the top ten hold over 1.3%. Sequenced material: memory CD4+ T cells sorted from blood. These receptors all come from a man aged 18 to 29 in good health. The CDR3 runs from the conserved cysteine through the conserved F or W. The D gene is left open where the match is weak. Rows give clone size only sometimes, using once, few, many, or a class for an expanded clone.

>.|.|TRBJ2-7|TRBV28
CASSYPGTPDVQYF
TGTGCCAGCAGTTACCCCGGGACACCAGACGTGCAGTACTTC
>.|few|TRBJ2-5|TRBV9
CASSVRTVQETQYF
TGTGCCAGCAGCGTGCGGACAGTCCAAGAGACCCAGTACTTC
>TRBD2|.|TRBJ2-1|TRBV11-1
CASSSDGAGAFGNEQFF
TGTGCCAGCAGCTCAGACGGAGCGGGGGCGTTTGGCAATGAGCAGTTCTTC
>TRBD1|.|TRBJ2-3|TRBV6-5
CASTKRDRRDTQYF
TGTGCCAGCACCAAAAGGGACAGGAGAGATACGCAGTATTTT
>.|.|TRBJ2-7|TRBV4-2
CASSQDNPPYEQYF
TGTGCCAGCAGCCAAGATAACCCCCCTTACGAGCAGTACTTC
>TRBD2|.|TRBJ2-3|TRBV5-1
CASSRGLAGTDTQYF
TGCGCCAGCAGCAGGGGACTAGCGGGAACAGATACGCAGTATTTT
>TRBD1|.|TRBJ2-7|TRBV5-4
CASSLYQGAPIEQYF
TGTGCCAGCAGCTTGTATCAGGGGGCGCCGATCGAGCAGTACTTC
>.|few|TRBJ2-1|TRBV7-9
CASERRGNEQFF
TGTGCCAGCGAGCGGAGGGGCAATGAGCAGTTCTTC
>TRBD1|many|TRBJ1-2|TRBV6-5
CASSLQGGASGYTF
TGTGCCAGCAGTTTACAGGGGGGGGCTAGTGGCTACACCTTC
>TRBD1|.|TRBJ1-5|TRBV25-1
CASSEWRTGNQPQHF
TGTGCCAGCAGTGAATGGAGGACAGGTAATCAGCCCCAGCATTTT
>.|.|TRBJ1-2|TRBV28
CASSLTRGPNYGYTF
TGTGCCAGCAGTTTAACTCGGGGGCCTAACTATGGCTACACCTTC
>.|.|TRBJ1-2|TRBV5-1
CASSPGDRRYDYTF
TGCGCCAGCAGCCCAGGCGACAGGAGGTATGACTACACCTTC
>TRBD1|.|TRBJ1-6|TRBV19
CASSTAAPRQGQRSPLHF
TGTGCCAGTAGTACCGCAGCCCCCAGACAGGGCCAGCGCTCACCCCTCCACTTT
>TRBD1|.|TRBJ1-5|TRBV9
CASTPGQGSRDQPQHF
TGTGCCAGCACGCCGGGACAGGGGAGTAGGGATCAGCCCCAGCATTTT
>.|few|TRBJ2-7|TRBV19
CASSEGRGYEQYF
TGTGCCAGTAGTGAGGGCAGGGGCTACGAGCAGTACTTC
>.|.|TRBJ2-7|TRBV9
CASSVAAGASSYEQYF
TGTGCCAGCAGCGTAGCCGCAGGGGCGAGCTCCTACGAGCAGTACTTC
>.|.|TRBJ2-7|TRBV27
CASSSPGSSSYEQYF
TGTGCCAGCAGTTCGCCCGGCAGTTCCTCCTACGAGCAGTACTTC
>.|.|TRBJ1-1|TRBV5-1
CASSLENFAAGVIQGSTEAFF
TGCGCCAGCAGCTTGGAGAATTTTGCGGCAGGGGTGATTCAGGGAAGCACTGAAGCTTTCTTT
>TRBD2|.|TRBJ2-1|TRBV2
CASRNPGTSGNEQFF
TGTGCCAGCCGAAATCCCGGGACTAGCGGCAATGAGCAGTTCTTC
>.|.|TRBJ1-1|TRBV2
CASRDGMNTEAFF
TGTGCCAGCAGGGACGGTATGAACACTGAAGCTTTCTTT
>.|.|TRBJ1-1|TRBV5-4
CASSVGHRDPTEAFF
TGTGCCAGCAGCGTAGGACACCGGGATCCCACTGAAGCTTTCTTT
>.|.|TRBJ2-3|TRBV7-3
CASSLRPGLATDTQYF
TGTGCCAGCAGCTTAAGACCGGGGTTAGCGACAGATACGCAGTATTTT
>.|.|TRBJ2-5|TRBV2
CASSVNYQETQYF
TGTGCCAGCAGTGTGAACTATCAAGAGACCCAGTACTTC
>TRBD2|.|TRBJ2-1|TRBV7-2
CASSFRGSSYNEQFF
TGTGCCAGCAGCTTCCGCGGGAGCTCCTACAATGAGCAGTTCTTC
>.|once|TRBJ1-2|TRBV7-9
CASSSLFTDYGYTF
TGTGCCAGCAGCTCGCTATTCACTGACTATGGCTACACCTTC
>.|.|TRBJ1-5|TRBV11-2
CASSLDGGSNQPQHF
TGTGCCAGCAGCTTAGATGGGGGTAGCAATCAGCCCCAGCATTTT
>.|.|TRBJ2-3|TRBV25-1
CASSEVRAGGAETQYF
TGTGCCAGCAGTGAAGTCCGCGCGGGCGGGGCAGAGACGCAGTATTTT
>.|.|TRBJ2-7|TRBV6-5
CASSSTPGRDEQYF
TGTGCCAGCAGTTCCACCCCGGGAAGGGACGAGCAGTACTTC
>.|few|TRBJ1-1|TRBV20-1
CSTGMNTEAFF
TGCAGTACTGGGATGAACACTGAAGCTTTCTTT
>.|.|TRBJ1-4|TRBV1
CTSSQEAAEGGREKLFF
TGCACCAGCAGCCAAGAAGCGGCTGAAGGGGGCAGAGAAAAACTGTTTTTT
>.|once|TRBJ2-7|TRBV4-2
CASSQVPSPLFSYEQYF
TGTGCCAGCAGCCAAGTTCCTAGCCCCCTCTTCAGCTACGAGCAGTACTTC
>.|.|TRBJ2-2|TRBV5-1
CASSLDLFTGELFF
TGCGCCAGCAGCTTGGATTTGTTCACCGGGGAGCTGTTTTTT
>TRBD1|few|TRBJ1-6|TRBV14
CASSQGTGVRSPLHF
TGTGCCAGCAGCCAAGGGACAGGGGTGAGATCACCCCTCCACTTT
>.|.|TRBJ1-2|TRBV18
CASSPPQLGVTDYGYTF
TGTGCCAGCTCACCACCCCAGTTGGGGGTTACGGACTATGGCTACACCTTC
>TRBD1|.|TRBJ1-4|TRBV9
CASSVGGTGNEKLFF
TGTGCCAGCAGCGTCGGCGGGACAGGGAATGAAAAACTGTTTTTT
>.|.|TRBJ1-5|TRBV6-5
CASSYQVNEPQHF
TGTGCCAGCAGTTACCAGGTTAATGAGCCCCAGCATTTT